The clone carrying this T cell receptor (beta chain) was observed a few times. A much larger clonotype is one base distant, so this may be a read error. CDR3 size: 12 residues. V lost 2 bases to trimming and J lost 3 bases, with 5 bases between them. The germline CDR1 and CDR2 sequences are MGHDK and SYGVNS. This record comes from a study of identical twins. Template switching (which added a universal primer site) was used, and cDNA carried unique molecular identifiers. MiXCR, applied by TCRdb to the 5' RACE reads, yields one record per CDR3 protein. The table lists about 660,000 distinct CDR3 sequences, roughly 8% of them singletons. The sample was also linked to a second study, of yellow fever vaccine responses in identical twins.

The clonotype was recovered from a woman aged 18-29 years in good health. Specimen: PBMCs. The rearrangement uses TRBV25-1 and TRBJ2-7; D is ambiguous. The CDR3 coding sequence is TGTGCCAGCAGTGAAGGGGTCTACGAGCAGTACTTC. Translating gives CASSEGVYEQYF.